These 6 T cell receptor beta chains were sequenced from one sample in a study of long-term antiretroviral therapy in people with HIV. The assay, immunoSEQ v3.0, was run at survey level. This table comes from immunoSEQ multiplex PCR, and its TCRdb copy is limited to in-frame clones, with some not included. The sample contains roughly 20,000 clones, more than 75% of which appear only once. Here the sequenced sample was unsorted PBMCs, taken 2.3 years after starting antiretroviral therapy. All receptors derive from a man aged 55 to 70 with HIV.

This clone has only one observation. The chain has TRBV28 and TRBJ1-1; 10 bases agree with TRBD1. CDR3 length equals 18 residues. Looked up from germline, CDR1 is MDHEN and CDR2 is SYDVKM. V shed 4 bases and J 5 bases; nucleotides not matched to a gene: 16. In DNA form, the CDR3 reads TGTGCCAGCAGTTACCTCGGGACAGGGGATTTGGGGGCAACTGAAGCTTTCTTT. Residues: CASSYLGTGDLGATEAFF.

V is TRBV12-5 and J is TRBJ1-1; D is ambiguous. V was clipped by 0 bases and J by 0 bases, with 8 bases between them. Germline CDR1 is LGHNT and CDR2 is FRNRAP. CDR3 length: 15 residues. The CDR3 sequence: CASGLVIFLNTEAFF. Here the CDR3 DNA reads TGTGCTAGTGGTTTGGTCATATTCTTGAACACTGAAGCTTTCTTT.

The gene calls are TRBV5-5 and TRBJ2-7, with 10 bases identical to TRBD2. The J segment lost 0 bases and the V segment lost 4 bases, leaving 4 bases of the junction unmatched. Germline V CDR1 and CDR2: SGHKS, YYEKEE (reference sequence). The CDR3 is 15 amino acids. The CDR3: CASSRSGGLSYEQYF. In DNA, the CDR3 is TGTGCCAGCAGCCGTAGCGGGGGGCTCTCCTACGAGCAGTACTTC.

This clone was seen more than once but under ten times. The CDR3 DNA reads TGTGCCAGCAGTTTATCCCCCAGGGTCCACGAGCAGTACTTC. Its translation is CASSLSPRVHEQYF. The genes are TRBV27 and TRBJ2-7; weak D call: TRBD1 (5 bases). Germline values: CDR1 MNHEY, CDR2 SMNVEV (reference sequence). This CDR3 spans 14 amino acids. Trimming pared 0 bases from V and 5 bases from J, leaving 11 bases between.

The V and J genes are TRBV19 and TRBJ1-2, with D possibly being TRBD1 (5 bases). Germline assignment: CDR1 LNHDA and CDR2 SQIVND (reference sequence). With 8 bases removed from V and 11 bases from J, the gap between germline ends came to 27 bases. CDR3 length equals 15 residues. The DNA of the CDR3 is TGTGCCAGTGCAGTGACAGCTGCAACTTCCATGGGTTACACCTTC. Residues: CASAVTAATSMGYTF.

This rearrangement joins TRBV21-1 to TRBJ2-7; the table assigns TRBD1, which was not confirmed against the DNA. TRBV21-1 is assigned pseudogene status. The CDR3 consists of 13 residues. CDR3 coding DNA: TGTGCCAGCAGCATGGACAGACCCTACGAGCAGTACTTC. Translated, it gives CASSMDRPYEQYF.